The 20 T cell receptor beta chains given below trace back to one sample, sequenced in a study of cytomegalovirus exposure and HLA in healthy donors. In the PCR, 60 Vbeta and 13 Jbeta primers were used. Assay: immunoSEQ multiplex PCR; the TCRdb copy retains only in-frame clones and omits some. There are 180,000 or so clones in the sample; more than 75% occur only once, and about 2.5% lies in the top ten. The sequenced material came from PBMCs. Receptor source: a woman in her twenties or thirties in good health and CMV-seropositive.

The CDR3 DNA reads as TGTGCCAGCAGGCCTACAGGGATGGGATACTACGAGCAGTACTTC. Translated: CASRPTGMGYYEQYF. The chain couples TRBV28 to TRBJ2-7; weak D call: TRBD1 (6 bases). This CDR3 contains 15 residues. The germline V gene encodes CDR1 MDHEN and CDR2 SYDVKM. Trimming removed 6 bases at V and 3 bases at J, with 18 bases between.

The chain uses TRBV15 and TRBJ2-1; perhaps TRBD2 as D (5 bases). The V gene's germline CDR1 is LNHNV and CDR2 YYDKDF (reference sequence). This CDR3 is built from 14 residues. Trimming shortened V by 0 bases and J by 4 bases, and 7 bases separated the two germline ends. In DNA, the CDR3 is TGTGCCACCAGCAGAGAATCGGGGTACAATGAGCAGTTCTTC. Amino acid sequence: CATSRESGYNEQFF.

This clone was seen a few times. The gene calls are TRBV28 and TRBJ2-7; 8 bases map to TRBD2. Per germline, CDR1 MDHEN and CDR2 SYDVKM. The CDR3 extends over 14 amino acids. J lost 5 bases, V lost 6 bases, and 9 bases had no gene match. This chain's CDR3 is CASRSQRGGNEQYF. Written as DNA, the CDR3 is TGTGCCAGCAGATCACAACGGGGGGGCAACGAGCAGTACTTC.

The V call is TRBV27, the J call TRBJ2-3; a weak D match, TRBD1 (6 bases). V was pared by 6 bases and J by 3 bases, with 10 bases between. The CDR3 runs 13 residues. Germline V gene sequence: CDR1 MNHEY, CDR2 SMNVEV (reference sequence). CDR3 in DNA: TGTGCCAGCAGAACAGGGAGAACAGATACGCAGTATTTT. Residues: CASRTGRTDTQYF.

V and J are TRBV7-6 and TRBJ2-1, with TRBD1 identical over 7 bases. The germline V gene has CDR1 SGHVS and CDR2 FNYEAQ. This CDR3 region has 17 residues. V lost 2 bases and J lost 5; bases outside the gene matches: 12. The CDR3 nucleotides read TGTGCCAGCAGCTTAATCCGCACCAGGGGGTTCCACAATGAGCAGTTCTTC. It is translated as CASSLIRTRGFHNEQFF.

The rearrangement uses TRBV7-2 and TRBJ2-3, with 12 positions matching TRBD2. The CDR3 is 16 residues long. Trimming removed 0 bases from V and 8 bases from J; junction bases left unmatched: 6. CDR1 and CDR2 (germline): SGHTA, FQGNSA. The CDR3 here is CASSLAASGGAGTQYF. The CDR3 region has the DNA TGTGCCAGCAGCTTAGCGGCTAGCGGGGGGGCAGGTACGCAGTATTTT.

This clone was recorded once. The gene calls are TRBV6-5 and TRBJ2-3, with 10 bases identical to TRBD2. V dropped 8 bases and J dropped 6; count of bases not matched to a gene: 11. CDR3 length: 15 residues. From germline, CDR1 is MNHEY and CDR2 SVGAGI. Here the CDR3 DNA reads TGTGCCAGCGGATACGGGACTAGCGAAACCGATACGCAGTATTTT. It specifies CASGYGTSETDTQYF.

The chain uses TRBV7-2 and TRBJ2-5; no clear D gene. Germline loops: CDR1 SGHTA, CDR2 FQGNSA. The V end lost 1 base, the J end lost 0 bases, and 15 bases lay between the germline ends. This CDR3 has 17 amino acids. CDR3 bases: TGTGCCAGCAGCTTAGTATCCAGTACCCCGTACCAAGAGACCCAGTACTTC. Amino acids: CASSLVSSTPYQETQYF.

The rearrangement uses TRBV19 and TRBJ1-2; no firm D call. With 4 bases removed from V and 6 bases from J, the gap between germline ends came to 15 bases. This CDR3 has 14 residues. Germline V gives CDR1 LNHDA, CDR2 SQIVND (reference sequence). The CDR3 coding sequence is TGTGCCAGTAGTACACCGCGGGAGCCTGATGGCTACACCTTC. This translates into CASSTPREPDGYTF.

This clone appeared a single time. This rearrangement joins TRBV10-1 to TRBJ2-5; TRBD2 aligns across 7 bases. V lost 2 bases and J lost 5; bases outside the gene matches: 2. Germline values: CDR1 WNHNN, CDR2 SYGVQD (reference sequence). This CDR3 has 13 residues. CDR3 DNA: TGCGCCAGCAGTGAGATTAGCGGGGAGACCCAGTACTTC. This encodes CASSEISGETQYF.

V gene TRBV6-5 combines with J gene TRBJ2-7; 8 positions agree with TRBD1. This CDR3 is 15 amino acids long. Losses at the gene ends were 6 bases for V and 4 bases for J; bases not matched to a gene: 11. CDR1 is MNHEY, CDR2 SVGAGI, per germline. The CDR3 region is CASSRNRGVGYEQYF. The CDR3 DNA sequence: TGTGCCAGCAGCCGAAACAGGGGGGTGGGGTACGAGCAGTACTTC.

This chain joins TRBV5-5 and TRBJ1-2; D may be TRBD1 (6 bases). CDR1 and CDR2 (germline): SGHKS, YYEKEE (reference sequence). Between the trimmed V and J ends, which lost 2 bases and 6 bases, there was a span of 23 bases. This CDR3 region has 17 residues. CDR3 loop: CASSFFVVEQGTNGYTF. The CDR3 bases are TGTGCCAGCAGCTTTTTTGTAGTAGAACAGGGAACAAATGGCTACACCTTC. The full variable domain, rest sourced from reference TRBV5-5 and TRBJ1-2, is DAGVTQSPTHLIKTRGQQVTLRCSPISGHKSVSWYQQVLGQGPQFIFQYYEKEERGRGNFPDRFSARQFPNYSSELNVNALLLGDSALYLCASSFFVVEQGTNGYTFGSGTRLTVV.

As regards this clone: An end of the junction does not agree with germline; a read error may underlie this. V and J are TRBV11-3 and TRBJ2-3; D is possibly TRBD2 (6 bases). There are 13 residues in the CDR3. From germline, CDR1 is SGHNT and CDR2 YENEEA. The DNA for the CDR3 is TGTGCCAGCAGCCGGGACTCCACAGGTACGCAGTATTTT. Amino acid sequence: CASSRDSTGTQYF.

This sequence joins TRBV28 and TRBJ1-2, with D hard to call. Germline CDR1 reads MDHEN; CDR2 reads SYDVKM. V dropped 3 bases and J dropped 7 bases, with 18 bases sitting between them. The CDR3 is 15 amino acids. This CDR3 reads CASSLKTPSQGGYTF. The CDR3, as DNA: TGTGCCAGCAGTTTGAAGACACCTTCACAAGGTGGCTACACCTTC.

The chain uses TRBV28 and TRBJ1-2; D gene uncertain. There are 10 residues in the CDR3. Germline lookup yields CDR1 MDHEN and CDR2 SYDVKM. The V end lost 4 bases, the J end lost 5 bases, and 2 bases lay between the germline ends. The CDR3 reads CASSSYGYTF. CDR3 coding DNA: TGTGCCAGCAGTTCATATGGCTACACCTTC.

The CDR3 here is CASSWQGKDEQFF. As DNA, the CDR3 is TGTGCCAGCAGCTGGCAGGGGAAGGATGAGCAGTTCTTC. The rearrangement uses TRBV5-4 and TRBJ2-1, with D possibly TRBD1 on 6 matching bases. V gave up 3 bases and J gave up 8 bases, with 12 bases separating them. Germline loops: CDR1 SGHNT, CDR2 YYREEE (reference sequence). The CDR3 runs 13 residues.

The chain has TRBV7-2 and TRBJ2-1; no definite D call. The germline V gene has CDR1 SGHTA and CDR2 FQGNSA. The V end lost 5 bases, the J end lost 2 bases, and 10 bases lay between the germline ends. This CDR3 spans 14 amino acids. The DNA of the CDR3 is TGTGCCAGCAGCCCTACGTATCCCTACAATGAGCAGTTCTTC. Its protein product is CASSPTYPYNEQFF.

Here the CDR3 DNA reads TGTGCCAGCAGAAAACCGGGACAGGGAAAGCCCGCAACTAATGAAAAACTGTTTTTT. This codes for CASRKPGQGKPATNEKLFF. This rearrangement joins TRBV28 to TRBJ1-4, with 9 bases matching TRBD1. Germline V lookup: CDR1 MDHEN, CDR2 SYDVKM. V shed 6 bases and J 0 bases; nucleotides not matched to a gene: 14. CDR3 length equals 19 residues.

This sequence joins TRBV7-2 and TRBJ2-1, with D perhaps TRBD1 (6 bases). The CDR3 sequence is 19 residues long. Germline CDR1 reads SGHTA; CDR2 reads FQGNSA. With 7 bases removed from V and 0 bases from J, the gap between germline ends came to 25 bases. CDR3 in DNA: TGTGCCAGCACCCTCCGGGGCAGGGGCCAAATACACTCCTACAATGAGCAGTTCTTC. Translation gives CASTLRGRGQIHSYNEQFF.

This clone was observed a handful of times. This chain connects TRBV29-1 to TRBJ2-4; D may be TRBD1 (5 bases). This CDR3 has 15 amino acids. Trimming shortened V by 0 bases and J by 0 bases, and 9 bases separated the two germline ends. The V gene's germline CDR1 is SQVTM and CDR2 ANQGSEA. CDR3 in DNA: TGCAGCGTTGAAGAGCAGGGTATAGCCAAAAACATTCAGTACTTC. Its protein product is CSVEEQGIAKNIQYF.